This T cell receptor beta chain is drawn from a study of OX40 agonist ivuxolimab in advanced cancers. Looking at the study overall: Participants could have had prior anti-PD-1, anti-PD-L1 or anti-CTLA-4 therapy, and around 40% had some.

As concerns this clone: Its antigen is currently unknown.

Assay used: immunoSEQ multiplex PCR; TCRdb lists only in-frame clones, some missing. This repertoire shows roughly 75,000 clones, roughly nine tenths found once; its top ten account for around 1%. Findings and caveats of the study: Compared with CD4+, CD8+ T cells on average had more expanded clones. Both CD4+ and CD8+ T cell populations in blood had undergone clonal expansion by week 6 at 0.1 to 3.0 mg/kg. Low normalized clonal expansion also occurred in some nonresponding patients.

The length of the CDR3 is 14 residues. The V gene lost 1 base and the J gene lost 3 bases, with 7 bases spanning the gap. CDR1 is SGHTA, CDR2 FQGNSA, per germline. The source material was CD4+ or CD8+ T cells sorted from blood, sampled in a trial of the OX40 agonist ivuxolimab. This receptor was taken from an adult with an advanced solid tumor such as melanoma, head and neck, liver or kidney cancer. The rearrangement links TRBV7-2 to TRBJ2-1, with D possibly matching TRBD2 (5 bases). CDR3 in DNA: TGTGCCAGCAGCTTAGACACTAGCTACAATGAGCAGTTCTTC. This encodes CASSLDTSYNEQFF. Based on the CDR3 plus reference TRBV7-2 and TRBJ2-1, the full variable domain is GAGVSQSPSNKVTEKGKDVELRCDPISGHTALYWYRQSLGQGLEFLIYFQGNSAPDKSGLPSDRFSAERTGGSVSTLTIQRTQQEDSAVYLCASSLDTSYNEQFFGPGTRLTVL.